The entry below describes one T cell receptor (beta chain). This clonotype was recorded at least ten times. Its cognate antigen has yet to be identified. Nothing much larger sits one base from this clone, and base qualities are not available. The source of the sample is a study of T cell repertoires in cytomegalovirus infection (dated by TCRdb to the late 2010s). Background on the whole study: Because public TCR beta signatures pointed to carriage of CMV infection together with the matching HLA type, the HLA type of each donor mattered for the analysis. What the study reported, not specific to this receptor: In both this cohort and an independent cohort of approximately 350 donors, the cumulative frequency of public TCR beta family members distinguished carriers of CMV infection plus the relevant HLA type. The ex vivo response was dominated by HLA-C-restricted CMV-specific TCR beta clonotypes, which also provided the single most frequent clonotype in two of eight donors.

Sequencing instrument: Illumina HiSeq 1500. Through fastp at Q25 and MiXCR, TCRdb rebuilt clones from the public reads, retaining in-frame beta chains. All rows with the same CDR3 protein become a single entry with the most common DNA and genes. For this sample the table gives 70,000 to 75,000 distinct CDR3 sequences, of which over 3.5% were detected only once. Roughly 22% of the sample belongs to the ten largest clones. CDR1 and CDR2 (DFQATT, SNEGSKA) derive from the germline V gene (reference sequence). From its cysteine to its phenylalanine, the CDR3 spans 15 amino acids. The entry retains the CDR3 DNA only, 45 bases that are in frame from base 1. V ends up 2 bases short and J 6 bases short, with an unmatched junction base count of 9.

The sample consisted of PBMCs. The sequence was obtained from a human donor in good health (CMV status not recorded). Some clones in this sample may be carry-over from other donors' samples. The chain links TRBV20-1 with TRBJ2-7; the central 11 bases match TRBD1. This receptor carries the CDR3 CSARLSGTGGSEQYF. The DNA sequence reads TGCAGTGCTAGACTATCCGGGACAGGGGGAAGCGAGCAGTACTTC.